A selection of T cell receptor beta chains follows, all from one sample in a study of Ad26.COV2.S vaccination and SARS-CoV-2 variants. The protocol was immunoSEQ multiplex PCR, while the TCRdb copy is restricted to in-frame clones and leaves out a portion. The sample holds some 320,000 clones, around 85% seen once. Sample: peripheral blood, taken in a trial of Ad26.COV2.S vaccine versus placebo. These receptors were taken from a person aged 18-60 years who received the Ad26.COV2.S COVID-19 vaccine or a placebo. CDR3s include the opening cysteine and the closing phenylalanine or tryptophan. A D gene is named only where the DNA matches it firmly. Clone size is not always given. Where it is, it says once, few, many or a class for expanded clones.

TGTGCCAGCAGGACTAGCGGGGTAAACACCGGGGAGCTGTTTTTT,CASRTSGVNTGELFF,.,15,TRBD2,TRBJ2-2,TRBV5-5
TGTGCCAGCAGTTTAAGGGACAGGGGTCTGGACACGCAGTATTTT,CASSLRDRGLDTQYF,once,15,TRBD1,TRBJ2-3,TRBV27
TGTGCCAGTAGTCGGGAGGGCGTGCTATATGGCTACACCTTC,CASSREGVLYGYTF,.,14,.,TRBJ1-2,TRBV19
TGTGCCAGCAGCTTAGCGGGGAAGACAGTCAGCTCTGGAAACACCATATATTTT,CASSLAGKTVSSGNTIYF,.,18,.,TRBJ1-3,TRBV7-9
TGTGCCAGCAGTTTGGACAGGGGCACAGATACGCAGTATTTT,CASSLDRGTDTQYF,.,14,TRBD1,TRBJ2-3,TRBV2
TGTGCCAGCAGTTTTCCGGACAGATTATTAGCTTTCTTT,CASSFPDRLLAFF,.,13,.,TRBJ1-1,TRBV6-5
TGTGCCTGGAGCCCTAGCAATCAGCCCCAGCATTTT,CAWSPSNQPQHF,.,12,.,TRBJ1-5,TRBV30
TGTGCCATCAGTGAGTCAGGGACAGTTCTCAGCTCCTACGAGCAGTACTTC,CAISESGTVLSSYEQYF,once,17,TRBD1,TRBJ2-7,TRBV10-3
TGTGCCAGCAGTTCAGCAGGGAGGGATCAGCCCCAGCATTTT,CASSSAGRDQPQHF,once,14,.,TRBJ1-5,TRBV6-5
TGTGCCAGCAGCGTATCCCATTCGGGAGAGCAGTACTTC,CASSVSHSGEQYF,.,13,.,TRBJ2-7,TRBV9
TGTGCCAGCAGCTTAAACCTGCCTGGCACAGATACGCAGTATTTT,CASSLNLPGTDTQYF,.,15,.,TRBJ2-3,TRBV7-3
TGTGCCAGCATCCCGTTACAGGATTTAAGTTCACCCCTCCACTTT,CASIPLQDLSSPLHF,.,15,.,TRBJ1-6,TRBV7-8
TGTGCCACCGCACCCAGTTACAGGGACAGTAACAATCAGCCCCAGCATTTT,CATAPSYRDSNNQPQHF,.,17,TRBD1,TRBJ1-5,TRBV5-5
TGTGCCAGCTCACCTGGTAGGACAAACACAGATACGCAGTATTTT,CASSPGRTNTDTQYF,once,15,.,TRBJ2-3,TRBV18
TGTGCCAGCAGCTGGGGACAGGGCGGCTATGGCTACACCTTC,CASSWGQGGYGYTF,few,14,TRBD1,TRBJ1-2,TRBV5-6